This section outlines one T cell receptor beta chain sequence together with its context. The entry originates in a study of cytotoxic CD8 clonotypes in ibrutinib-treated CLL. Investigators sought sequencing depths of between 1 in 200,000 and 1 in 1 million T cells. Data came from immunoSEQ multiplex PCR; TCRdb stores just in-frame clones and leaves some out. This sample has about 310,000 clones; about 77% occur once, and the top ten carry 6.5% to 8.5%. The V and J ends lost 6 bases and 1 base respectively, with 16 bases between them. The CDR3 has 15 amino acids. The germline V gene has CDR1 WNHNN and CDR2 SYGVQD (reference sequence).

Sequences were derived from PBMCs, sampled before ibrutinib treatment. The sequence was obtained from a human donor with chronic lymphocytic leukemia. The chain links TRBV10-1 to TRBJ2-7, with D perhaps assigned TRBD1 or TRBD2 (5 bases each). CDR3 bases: TGCGCCAGCAGCCCAGGGCTAGCCATTTCCTACGAGCAGTACTTC. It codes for CASSPGLAISYEQYF.